A selection of T cell receptor beta chains follows, all from one sample in a study of blood T cell repertoires in COVID-19. Method: immunoSEQ multiplex PCR; TCRdb's copy keeps in-frame clones and lacks some. The sample contains about 100,000 clones, about 80% of which appear only once. The sequenced material came from peripheral blood. The source is a woman in her 70s with acute or convalescent COVID-19. CDR3s include the opening cysteine and the closing phenylalanine or tryptophan. D genes are given only for firm matches. Clone size is shown for a subset of rows, as once, few, many or a class of expanded clone.

.	TRBV5-1	TRBJ1-2	once	TGCGCCAGCAGCCCGGGGGTAGGGAATGGCTACACCTTC	CASSPGVGNGYTF
.	TRBV7-9	TRBJ1-4	.	TGTGCCAGCAGCCCTCGGACTGGAAATGAAAAACTGTTTTTT	CASSPRTGNEKLFF
.	TRBV19	TRBJ2-5	.	TGTGCCAGTGCAAAAAGCGGAAACCAAGAGACCCAGTACTTC	CASAKSGNQETQYF
TRBD1	TRBV2	TRBJ1-1	.	TGTGCCAGCCTTTGGGACAGGGTTCCAGCTTTCTTT	CASLWDRVPAFF
.	TRBV6-5	TRBJ1-1	.	TGTGCCAGCCAGGACAGGAACACTGAAGCTTTCTTT	CASQDRNTEAFF
.	TRBV7-8	TRBJ2-1	.	TGTGCCAGCAGCTCCCGCCCCCGAGGGAACCCTTACAATGAGCAGTTCTTC	CASSSRPRGNPYNEQFF
.	TRBV11-2	TRBJ2-3	few	TGTGCCAGCAGCTTCGGGGACAATACGCAGTATTTT	CASSFGDNTQYF
.	TRBV11-3	TRBJ2-2	once	TGTGCCAGCAGCTCATGGGCCACGGGGGTCGGGGAGCTGTTTTTT	CASSSWATGVGELFF
.	TRBV5-5	TRBJ2-1	.	TGTGCCAGCAGCTTGGCCAGAATGGGCAAGGGGCCGGATGAGCAGTTCTTC	CASSLARMGKGPDEQFF
TRBD2	TRBV30	TRBJ2-5	.	TGTGCCTGGAGTGTGCCGGGACTAGGAGGGGAGACCCAGTACTTC	CAWSVPGLGGETQYF
.	TRBV9	TRBJ1-4	few	TGTGCCAGCAGCCCTAGAAGGGAGGGGTTGGGAGAAAAACTGTTTTTT	CASSPRREGLGEKLFF
.	TRBV11-2	TRBJ2-1	.	TGTGCCAGCGGAGGGGGCCTAGATGAGCAGTTCTTC	CASGGGLDEQFF
TRBD1	TRBV29-1	TRBJ2-5	few	TGCAGCGTTGGCACAGGGGGTTGGGAGACCCAGTACTTC	CSVGTGGWETQYF
.	TRBV3-1/TRBV3-2	TRBJ2-5	.	TGTGCCAGCAGCCAAGATTTAGCGGTACAAGAGACCCAGTACTTC	CASSQDLAVQETQYF
.	TRBV19	TRBJ2-3	.	TGTGCCAGTAGTGGGGGACTGGTAACAGATACGCAGTATTTT	CASSGGLVTDTQYF
.	TRBV2	TRBJ1-4	.	TGTGCCAGCACCCCCAGACGGAGTAATGAAAAACTGTTTTTT	CASTPRRSNEKLFF
.	TRBV19	TRBJ1-5	.	TGTGCCAGTAGTAGAGCCCGGTCAAGTAATCAGCCCCAGCATTTT	CASSRARSSNQPQHF
TRBD2	TRBV19	TRBJ2-1	.	TGTGCCAGTAGTAGAACCTTTAGTGGGGGGGGTGGTGAGCAGTTCTTC	CASSRTFSGGGGEQFF
.	TRBV6-5	TRBJ1-4	once	TGTGCCAGCAGTCCGCTAGATTCCGCTGAAAAACTGTTTTTT	CASSPLDSAEKLFF
.	TRBV7-9	TRBJ1-1	few	TGTGCCAGCAGCTTAGCAGGGGACACTGAAGCTTTCTTT	CASSLAGDTEAFF
TRBD1	TRBV29-1	TRBJ2-3	.	TGCAGCGTTGGACAGGGGGGGTCAGATACGCAGTATTTT	CSVGQGGSDTQYF
.	TRBV19	TRBJ1-4	.	TGTGCCAGTGGGGCGGGACGAAGTGAAAAACTGTTTTTT	CASGAGRSEKLFF
TRBD1	TRBV6-6	TRBJ1-6	.	TGTGCCAGCAGTTTTGAGGGGGCGAGGTCACCCCTCCACTTT	CASSFEGARSPLHF
TRBD1	TRBV9	TRBJ2-1	.	TGTGCCAGCAGCCTTAGCCTCCGGGACAGGGGTGAAAATGAGCAGTTCTTC	CASSLSLRDRGENEQFF
.	TRBV10-1	TRBJ1-5	few	TGCGCCAGCAGTGAGAGGCCAGGGGTCCAGCCCCAGCATTTT	CASSERPGVQPQHF
.	TRBV7-3	TRBJ2-1	.	TGTGCCAGCAGCTCCACCCGCTTAAGAGCTTCCTACAATGAGCAGTTCTTC	CASSSTRLRASYNEQFF
TRBD1	TRBV6-5	TRBJ2-7	.	TGTGCCAGCAGTTTCGGACAGGGGGGGTACGAGCAGTACTTC	CASSFGQGGYEQYF
TRBD1	TRBV19	TRBJ1-5	few	TGTGCCAGTAGGCGACAGGGAGGCAATCAGCCCCAGCATTTT	CASRRQGGNQPQHF
TRBD1	TRBV7-9	TRBJ2-7	.	TGTGCCAGCAACACAGGGACAGGGTTCTACGAGCAGTACTTC	CASNTGTGFYEQYF
.	TRBV19	TRBJ1-1	.	TGTGCCAGTAGTCCAGTAAGGAACACTGAAGCTTTCTTT	CASSPVRNTEAFF
TRBD2	TRBV20-1	TRBJ2-5	few	TGCAGTGCGAGTCCGGGTAGCGGGGGCCAAGAGACCCAGTACTTC	CSASPGSGGQETQYF
.	TRBV25-1	TRBJ1-1	.	TGTGCCAGCAGTGAAGTGGGGGGGAACACTGAAGCTTTCTTT	CASSEVGGNTEAFF
.	TRBV21-1	TRBJ2-7	.	TGTGCCAGCAGCAAATTACAGGGGCCCTACGAGCAGTACTTC	CASSKLQGPYEQYF
.	TRBV5-1	TRBJ1-6	few	TGCGCCAGCAGCTTTACAGGACAAGAGAATTCACCCCTCCACTTT	CASSFTGQENSPLHF
.	TRBV24-1	TRBJ2-3	.	TGTGCCACCAGTGGGGGGCGAGATACGCAGTATTTT	CATSGGRDTQYF
.	TRBV5-1	TRBJ1-1	.	TGCGCCAGCAGCTTAGATCAGGACACTGAAGCTTTCTTT	CASSLDQDTEAFF
.	TRBV5-6	TRBJ2-5	.	TGTGCCAGCAGCGCGGGAAGCCTTGGGACCCAGTACTTC	CASSAGSLGTQYF
.	TRBV2	TRBJ1-1	.	TGTGCCAGCAGTGAACTTAGAGGGAACACTGAAGCTTTCTTT	CASSELRGNTEAFF
.	TRBV27	TRBJ1-5	.	TGTGCCAGCAGTTTGGCCAGAACGAGCAATCAGCCCCAGCATTTT	CASSLARTSNQPQHF
TRBD1	TRBV4-2	TRBJ1-1	.	TGTGCCAGCAGCCAAGAAATGGGGATAACAGGGGTAGCTTCTGAAGCTTTCTTT	CASSQEMGITGVASEAFF
.	TRBV11-2	TRBJ1-1	.	TGTGCCAGCAGCTTAAGGGGCGGTGCAGGGGCGGACACTGAAGCTTTCTTT	CASSLRGGAGADTEAFF
.	TRBV3-1/TRBV3-2	TRBJ2-3	.	TGTGCCAGCAGCCAAGCCCAAGGCAGAAGGACTAGCACAGATACGCAGTATTTT	CASSQAQGRRTSTDTQYF
TRBD1	TRBV6-5	TRBJ1-1	.	TGTGCCAGCAGTTACGATCCTCCCGGACAGGGGGAAACTTTCTTT	CASSYDPPGQGETFF
.	TRBV7-3	TRBJ1-1	.	TGTGCCAGCAGCTTTGCTAACGCGAACACTGAAGCTTTCTTT	CASSFANANTEAFF
TRBD1	TRBV19	TRBJ1-1	.	TGTGCCAGTAGGAATCCCGGGACAGCCACGGCTTTCTTT	CASRNPGTATAFF
.	TRBV4-2	TRBJ1-5	.	TGTGCCAGCAGCCAATCGGGGGGGAGCAATCAGCCCCAGCATTTT	CASSQSGGSNQPQHF
.	TRBV19	TRBJ1-4	.	TGTGCCAGTAGTACCGGACAGAGTAATGAAAAACTGTTTTTT	CASSTGQSNEKLFF
.	TRBV11-2	TRBJ2-3	.	TGTGCCAGCAGCACCACTAGCACAGATACGCAGTATTTT	CASSTTSTDTQYF
TRBD1	TRBV18	TRBJ2-1	.	TGTGCCAGCTCATCAGTGACAGGGAACAATGAGCAGTTCTTC	CASSSVTGNNEQFF
.	TRBV6-2/TRBV6-3	TRBJ1-6	.	TGTGCCAGCAGTTACGTGACAAATTCACCCCTCCACTTT	CASSYVTNSPLHF
TRBD1	TRBV11-2	TRBJ1-1	.	TGTGCCAGCAGGCCCACAGGGGGCCGGCGCACTGAAGCTTTCTTT	CASRPTGGRRTEAFF
.	TRBV5-4	TRBJ2-1	.	TGTGCCAGCAGCTTGGTGCAGAATGAGCAGTTCTTC	CASSLVQNEQFF
.	TRBV29-1	TRBJ1-3	.	TGCAGCGTTGTCCCCGGCGGGGGAAACACCATATATTTT	CSVVPGGGNTIYF
TRBD1	TRBV24-1	TRBJ1-2	.	TGTGCCACCAGTGAGCGTACAGGGGGCGGCTACACCTTC	CATSERTGGGYTF
TRBD2	TRBV2	TRBJ2-3	.	TGTGCCAGCAACGGCGGGGGGGCCTCAGATACGCAGTATTTT	CASNGGGASDTQYF
.	TRBV2	TRBJ1-1	.	TGTGCCAGCAGTGATGCAGACAGATTAAACACTGAAGCTTTCTTT	CASSDADRLNTEAFF
.	TRBV11-1	TRBJ1-1	.	TGTGCCAGCAGCTTAGTCGGTGAAGCTTTCTTT	CASSLVGEAFF
.	TRBV7-3	TRBJ1-1	.	TGTGCCAGCAGCTTAAACGGGGGTGATGAAGCTTTCTTT	CASSLNGGDEAFF
TRBD2	TRBV3-1/TRBV3-2	TRBJ2-3	.	TGTGCCAGCAGCCAAGAAGGTGCTAGCGGGGTGCCGGTTACGCAGTATTTT	CASSQEGASGVPVTQYF